This T cell receptor beta chain was sequenced for a study of early T cells in non-severe SARS-CoV-2 infection. Each single cDNA molecule received a unique molecular identifier. TCRdb re-analysed the 5' RACE reads in MiXCR, keeping a single row per CDR3 protein. This sample yields 74,000 or so distinct CDR3 sequences, of which around 13% are seen a single time; about 1.1% belongs to the top ten. This clonotype has ten or more counts. V lost 2 bases and J lost 8, with 12 bases in between. Germline V gives CDR1 LNHDA, CDR2 SQIVND (reference sequence). The CDR3 spans 14 residues. Sequencing was done on a sample of whole blood. This TCR came from an adult who was a healthcare worker with PCR-confirmed SARS-CoV-2 infection or an uninfected control (not recorded which). The chain is built from TRBV19 and TRBJ2-2; D call uncertain. This CDR3 reads CASSIHSLSGELFF. The CDR3 nucleotides are TGTGCCAGTAGTATACACTCTCTGTCGGGGGAGCTGTTTTTT. The full variable domain, rest sourced from reference TRBV19 and TRBJ2-2, is DGGITQSPKYLFRKEGQNVTLSCEQNLNHDAMYWYRQDPGQGLRLIYYSQIVNDFQKGDIAEGYSVSREKKESFPLTVTSAQKNPTAFYLCASSIHSLSGELFFGEGSRLTVL.